The clone carrying this T cell receptor (beta chain) has at least ten counts. Its specificity is unknown. TCRdb analysed the 5' RACE reads with MiXCR anew, one entry per CDR3 protein. The repertoire holds 95,000 to 150,000 distinct CDR3 sequences, with roughly 3.2% as singletons. The data derive from a study of neurological immune-mediated disorders. The wider study: Of the multiple sclerosis patients, about 34 in total, around 31 were relapsing-remitting and 3 were secondary progressive.

Study findings and constraints: The phylogenetic placement of 18 of 34 multiple sclerosis patients' repertoires in one related-CDR3 cluster constitutes a possible signature.

The V segment lost 5 bases and the J segment 6 bases; nucleotides outside the gene matches: 5. Germline V gene lookup returns CDR1 SGHRS and CDR2 YFSETQ. The CDR3 runs to 13 residues. The origin of this receptor is a woman aged 30 to 39 with multiple sclerosis. The chain uses TRBV5-1 and TRBJ1-2; 9 nucleotides match TRBD1. Material for sequencing was PBMCs. The CDR3 DNA reads TGCGCCAGCAGTCAGACAGGGGGAGATGGCTACACCTTC. Protein: CASSQTGGDGYTF.